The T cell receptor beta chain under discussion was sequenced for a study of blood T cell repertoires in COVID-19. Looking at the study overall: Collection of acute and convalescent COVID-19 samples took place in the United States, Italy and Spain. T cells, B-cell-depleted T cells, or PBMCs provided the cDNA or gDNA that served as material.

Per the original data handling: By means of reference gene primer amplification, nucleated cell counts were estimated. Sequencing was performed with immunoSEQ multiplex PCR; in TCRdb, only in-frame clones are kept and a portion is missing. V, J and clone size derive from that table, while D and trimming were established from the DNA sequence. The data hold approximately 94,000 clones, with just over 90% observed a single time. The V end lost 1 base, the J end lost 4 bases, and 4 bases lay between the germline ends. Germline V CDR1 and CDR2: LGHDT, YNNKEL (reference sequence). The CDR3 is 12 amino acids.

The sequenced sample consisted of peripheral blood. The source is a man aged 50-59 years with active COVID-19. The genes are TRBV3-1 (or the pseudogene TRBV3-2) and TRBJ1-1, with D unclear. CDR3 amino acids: CASSQGATEAFF. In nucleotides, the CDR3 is TGTGCCAGCAGCCAAGGGGCCACTGAAGCTTTCTTT.